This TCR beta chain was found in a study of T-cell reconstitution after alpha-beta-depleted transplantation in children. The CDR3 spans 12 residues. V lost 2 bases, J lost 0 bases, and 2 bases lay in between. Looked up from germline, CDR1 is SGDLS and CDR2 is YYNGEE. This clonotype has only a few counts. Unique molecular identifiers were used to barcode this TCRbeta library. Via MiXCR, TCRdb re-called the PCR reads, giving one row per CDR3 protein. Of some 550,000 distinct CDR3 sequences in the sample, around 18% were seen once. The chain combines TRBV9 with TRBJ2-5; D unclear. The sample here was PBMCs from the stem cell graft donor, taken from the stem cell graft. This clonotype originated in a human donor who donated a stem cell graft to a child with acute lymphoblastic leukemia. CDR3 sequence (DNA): TGTGCCAGCAGCGTCAACCAAGAGACCCAGTACTTC. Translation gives CASSVNQETQYF.